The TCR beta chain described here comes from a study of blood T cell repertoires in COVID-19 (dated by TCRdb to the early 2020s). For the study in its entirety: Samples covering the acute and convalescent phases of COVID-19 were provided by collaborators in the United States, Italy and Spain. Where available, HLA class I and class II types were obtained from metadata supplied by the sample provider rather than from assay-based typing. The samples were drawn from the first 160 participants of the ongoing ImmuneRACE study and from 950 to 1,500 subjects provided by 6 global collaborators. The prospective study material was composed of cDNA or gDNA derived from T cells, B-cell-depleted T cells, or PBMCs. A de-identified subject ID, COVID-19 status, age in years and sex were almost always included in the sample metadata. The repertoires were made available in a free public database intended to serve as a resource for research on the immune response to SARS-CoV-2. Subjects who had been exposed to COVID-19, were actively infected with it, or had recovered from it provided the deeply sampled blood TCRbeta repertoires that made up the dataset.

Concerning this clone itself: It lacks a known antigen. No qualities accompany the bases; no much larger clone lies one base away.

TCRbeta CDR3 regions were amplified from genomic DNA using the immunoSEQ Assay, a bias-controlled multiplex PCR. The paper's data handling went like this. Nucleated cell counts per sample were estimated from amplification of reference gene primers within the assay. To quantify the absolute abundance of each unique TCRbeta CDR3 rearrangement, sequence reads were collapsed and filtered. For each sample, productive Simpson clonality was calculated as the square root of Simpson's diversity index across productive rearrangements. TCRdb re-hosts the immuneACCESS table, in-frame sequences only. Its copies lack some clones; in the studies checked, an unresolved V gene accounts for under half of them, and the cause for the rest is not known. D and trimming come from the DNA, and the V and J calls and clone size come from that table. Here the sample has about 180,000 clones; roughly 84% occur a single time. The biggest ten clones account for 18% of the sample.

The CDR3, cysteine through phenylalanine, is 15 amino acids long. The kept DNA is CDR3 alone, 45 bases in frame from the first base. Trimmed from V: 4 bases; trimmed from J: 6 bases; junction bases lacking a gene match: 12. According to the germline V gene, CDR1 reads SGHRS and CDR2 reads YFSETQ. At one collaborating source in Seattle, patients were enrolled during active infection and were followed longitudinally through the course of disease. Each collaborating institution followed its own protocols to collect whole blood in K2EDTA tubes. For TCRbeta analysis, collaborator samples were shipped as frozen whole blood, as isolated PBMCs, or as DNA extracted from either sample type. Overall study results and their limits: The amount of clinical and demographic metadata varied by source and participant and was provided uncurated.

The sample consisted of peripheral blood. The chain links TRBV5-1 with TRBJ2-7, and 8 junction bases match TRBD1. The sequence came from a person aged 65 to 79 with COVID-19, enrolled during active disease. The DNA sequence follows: TGCGCCAGCAGCGGAAATGCCGGGACAGGAGCCGAGCAGTACTTC. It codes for CASSGNAGTGAEQYF.